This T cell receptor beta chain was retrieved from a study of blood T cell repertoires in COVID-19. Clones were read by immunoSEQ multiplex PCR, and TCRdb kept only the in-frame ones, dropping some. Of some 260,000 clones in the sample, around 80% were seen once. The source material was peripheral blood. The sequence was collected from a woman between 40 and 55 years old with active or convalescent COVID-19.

The CDR3 DNA follows: TGCAGCGTTGAATGGGAGGGGCAGTACTTC. Amino acid sequence: CSVEWEGQYF. The genes are TRBV29-1 and TRBJ2-7, with 7 bases matching TRBD2. The CDR3 covers 10 residues. Unmatched junction bases numbered 1, after V lost 2 bases and J lost 9 bases. Germline V gene sequence: CDR1 SQVTM, CDR2 ANQGSEA.